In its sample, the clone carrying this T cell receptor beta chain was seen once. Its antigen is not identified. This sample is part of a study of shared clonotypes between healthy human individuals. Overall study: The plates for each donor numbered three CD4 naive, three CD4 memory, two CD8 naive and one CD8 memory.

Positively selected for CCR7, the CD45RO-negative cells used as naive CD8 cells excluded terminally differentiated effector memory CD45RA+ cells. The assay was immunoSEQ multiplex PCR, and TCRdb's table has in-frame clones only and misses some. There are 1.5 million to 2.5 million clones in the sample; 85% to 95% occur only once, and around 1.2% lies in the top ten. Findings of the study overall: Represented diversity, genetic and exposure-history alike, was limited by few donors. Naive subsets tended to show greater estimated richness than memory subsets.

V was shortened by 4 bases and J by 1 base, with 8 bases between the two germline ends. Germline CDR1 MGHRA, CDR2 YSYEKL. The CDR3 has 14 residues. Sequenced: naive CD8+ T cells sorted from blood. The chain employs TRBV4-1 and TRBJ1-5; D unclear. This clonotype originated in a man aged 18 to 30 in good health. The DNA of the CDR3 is TGCGCCAGCAGCCCATGGGAGAGCAATCAGCCCCAGCATTTT. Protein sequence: CASSPWESNQPQHF.